A selection of T cell receptor beta chains follows, all from one sample in a study of cytomegalovirus exposure and HLA in healthy donors. Sequencing used immunoSEQ multiplex PCR; TCRdb keeps in-frame clones, though not all of them. The sample lists 64,000 or so clones; 85% were seen once. The sequencing sample was made of PBMCs. The receptors shown here come from a female donor in good health and CMV-seronegative. CDR3s leave out the opening cysteine and the closing phenylalanine or tryptophan.

TRBV15 | ATMSGLAGDTQY
TRBV7-9 | ASSRTGGSGNQPQH
TRBV18 | ASSLQGPSSELFYNEQF
TRBV2 | ASSRNSGRAGTGELF
TRBV28 | ASAALPDTQY
TRBV4-1 | ASSQEDSSQVSYNEQF
TRBV6-1 | ASSEAQGALGYT
TRBV11-1 | ASSESASGRKSDTQY
TRBV7-2 | ASSLGGRGNQPQH
TRBV9 | ASSPGLTQETQY
TRBV18 | GGGNSYNEQF
TRBV19 | ASSMGAGGTGELF
TRBV25-1 | ASSATGTYEQY
TRBV4-2 | ASSQDWAGLMGKNEKLF
TRBV7-8 | ASSRRGAGGTDTQY
TRBV6-1 | ASSSPLTGNTEAF
TRBV27 | ASSSGQVNQPQH
TRBV7-9 | ASSLPLRDFREGYTEAF
TRBV13 | ASSRRQGAGEQY
TRBV6-1 | ASSGGQGFDQPQH
TRBV4-1 | ASSQPTGGSYNEQF
TRBV2 | ASSVGRLSETQY
TRBV7-8 | ASSLVGRADYEQY
TRBV5-1 | ASSLQRGNTIY
TRBV19 | ASSPKDIYEKLF
TRBV7-7 | ASSLDGSRTQY
TRBV30 | AWSVREFTPQH